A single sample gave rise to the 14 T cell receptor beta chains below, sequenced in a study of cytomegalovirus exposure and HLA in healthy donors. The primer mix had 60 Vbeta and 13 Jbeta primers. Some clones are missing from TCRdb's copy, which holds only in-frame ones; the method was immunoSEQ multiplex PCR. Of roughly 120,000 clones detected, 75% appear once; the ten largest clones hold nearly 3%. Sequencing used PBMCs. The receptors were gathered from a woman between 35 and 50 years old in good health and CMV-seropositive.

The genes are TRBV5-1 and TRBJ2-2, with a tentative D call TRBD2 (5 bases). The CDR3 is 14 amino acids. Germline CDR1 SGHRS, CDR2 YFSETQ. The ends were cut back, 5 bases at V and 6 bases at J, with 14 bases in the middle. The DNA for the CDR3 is TGCGCCAGCAGGGCAGTCGCCGGGGCCGGGGAGCTGTTTTTT. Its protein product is CASRAVAGAGELFF. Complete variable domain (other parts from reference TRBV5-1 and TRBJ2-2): KAGVTQTPRYLIKTRGQQVTLSCSPISGHRSVSWYQQTPGQGLQFLFEYFSETQRNKGNFPGRFSGRQFSNSRSEMNVSTLELGDSALYLCASRAVAGAGELFFGEGSRLTVL.

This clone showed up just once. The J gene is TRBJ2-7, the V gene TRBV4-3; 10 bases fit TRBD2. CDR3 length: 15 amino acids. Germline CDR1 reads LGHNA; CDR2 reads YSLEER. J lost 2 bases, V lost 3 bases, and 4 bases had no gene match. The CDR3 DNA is TGCGCCAGCAGCCAGGGGACTAGCGCTCCCTACGAGCAGTACTTC. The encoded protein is CASSQGTSAPYEQYF.

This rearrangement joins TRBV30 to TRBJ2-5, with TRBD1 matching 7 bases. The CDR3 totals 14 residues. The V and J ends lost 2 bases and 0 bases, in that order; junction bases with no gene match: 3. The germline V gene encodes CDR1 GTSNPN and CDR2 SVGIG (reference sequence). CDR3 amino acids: CAWSRGQNQETQYF. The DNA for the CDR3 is TGTGCCTGGAGTCGGGGACAGAACCAAGAGACCCAGTACTTC. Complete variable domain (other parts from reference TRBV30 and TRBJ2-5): SQTIHQWPATLVQPVGSPLSLECTVEGTSNPNLYWYRQAAGRGLQLLFYSVGIGQISSEVPQNLSASRPQDRQFILSSKKLLLSDSGFYLCAWSRGQNQETQYFGPGTRLLVL.

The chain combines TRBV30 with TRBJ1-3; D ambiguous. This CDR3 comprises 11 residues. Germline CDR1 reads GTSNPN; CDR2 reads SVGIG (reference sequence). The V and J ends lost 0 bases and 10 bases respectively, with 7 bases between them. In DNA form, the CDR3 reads TGTGCCTGGAGTGTTGGCAGGACCATATATTTT. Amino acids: CAWSVGRTIYF.

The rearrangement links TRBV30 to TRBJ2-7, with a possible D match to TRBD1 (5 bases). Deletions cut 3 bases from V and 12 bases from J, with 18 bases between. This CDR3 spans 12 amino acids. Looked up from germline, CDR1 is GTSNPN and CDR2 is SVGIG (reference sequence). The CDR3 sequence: CAWSVPDSQSYF. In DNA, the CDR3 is TGTGCCTGGAGCGTCCCTGACAGCCAATCGTACTTC. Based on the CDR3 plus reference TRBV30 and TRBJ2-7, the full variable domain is SQTIHQWPATLVQPVGSPLSLECTVEGTSNPNLYWYRQAAGRGLQLLFYSVGIGQISSEVPQNLSASRPQDRQFILSSKKLLLSDSGFYLCAWSVPDSQSYFGPGTRLTVT.

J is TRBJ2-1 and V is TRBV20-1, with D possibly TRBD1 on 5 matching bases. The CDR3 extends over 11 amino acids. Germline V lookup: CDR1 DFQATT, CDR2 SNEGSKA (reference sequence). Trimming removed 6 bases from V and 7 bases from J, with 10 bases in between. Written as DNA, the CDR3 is TGCAGTGCCTCTGACAGAAATGAGCAGTTCTTC. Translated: CSASDRNEQFF.

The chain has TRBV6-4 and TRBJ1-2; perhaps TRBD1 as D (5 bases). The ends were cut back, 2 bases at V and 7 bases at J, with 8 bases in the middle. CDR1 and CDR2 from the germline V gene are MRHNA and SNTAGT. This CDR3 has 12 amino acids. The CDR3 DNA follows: TGTGCCAGCAGTGACGGGGGGTTTGGCTACACCTTC. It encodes CASSDGGFGYTF.

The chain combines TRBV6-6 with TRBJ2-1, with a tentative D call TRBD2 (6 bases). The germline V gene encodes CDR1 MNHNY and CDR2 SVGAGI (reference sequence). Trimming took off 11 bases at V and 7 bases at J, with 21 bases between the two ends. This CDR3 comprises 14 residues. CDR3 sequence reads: CAGKTGALENEQFF. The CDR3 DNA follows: TGTGCCGGCAAGACGGGAGCGTTGGAGAATGAGCAGTTCTTC.

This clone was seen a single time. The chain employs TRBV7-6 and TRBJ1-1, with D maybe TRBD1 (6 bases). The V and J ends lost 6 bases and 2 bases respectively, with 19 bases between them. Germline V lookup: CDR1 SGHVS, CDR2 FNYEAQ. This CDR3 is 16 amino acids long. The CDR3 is CASRLRPGAHNTEAFF. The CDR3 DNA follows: TGTGCCAGCAGACTTAGACCAGGGGCCCATAACACTGAAGCTTTCTTT.

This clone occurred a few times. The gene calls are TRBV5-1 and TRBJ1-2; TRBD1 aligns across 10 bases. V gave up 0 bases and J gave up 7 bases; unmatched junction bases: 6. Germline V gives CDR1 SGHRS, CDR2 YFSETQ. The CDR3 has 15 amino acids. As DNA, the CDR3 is TGCGCCAGCAGCTTGGAATTAGGGACAGGGGCTGGCTACACCTTC. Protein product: CASSLELGTGAGYTF.

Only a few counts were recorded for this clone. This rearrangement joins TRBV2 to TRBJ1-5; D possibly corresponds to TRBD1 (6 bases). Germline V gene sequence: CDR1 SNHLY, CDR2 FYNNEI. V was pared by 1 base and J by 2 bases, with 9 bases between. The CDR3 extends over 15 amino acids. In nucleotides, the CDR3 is TGTGCCAGCAGTGAAGACAGGGTGGGCAATCAGCCCCAGCATTTT. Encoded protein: CASSEDRVGNQPQHF.

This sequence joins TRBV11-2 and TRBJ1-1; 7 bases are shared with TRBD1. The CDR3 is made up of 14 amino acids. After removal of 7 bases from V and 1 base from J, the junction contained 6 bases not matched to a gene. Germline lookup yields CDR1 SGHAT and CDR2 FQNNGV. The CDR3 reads CASTPNRGNTEAFF. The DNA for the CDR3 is TGTGCCAGCACCCCCAACAGGGGGAACACTGAAGCTTTCTTT.

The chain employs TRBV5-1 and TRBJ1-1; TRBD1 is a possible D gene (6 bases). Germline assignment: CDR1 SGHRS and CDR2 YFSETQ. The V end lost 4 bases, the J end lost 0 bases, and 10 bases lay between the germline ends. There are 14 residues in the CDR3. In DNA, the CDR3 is TGCGCCAGCAGCCGAACAGGGATGAACACTGAAGCTTTCTTT. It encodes CASSRTGMNTEAFF. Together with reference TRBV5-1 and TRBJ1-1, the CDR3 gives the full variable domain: KAGVTQTPRYLIKTRGQQVTLSCSPISGHRSVSWYQQTPGQGLQFLFEYFSETQRNKGNFPGRFSGRQFSNSRSEMNVSTLELGDSALYLCASSRTGMNTEAFFGQGTRLTVV.

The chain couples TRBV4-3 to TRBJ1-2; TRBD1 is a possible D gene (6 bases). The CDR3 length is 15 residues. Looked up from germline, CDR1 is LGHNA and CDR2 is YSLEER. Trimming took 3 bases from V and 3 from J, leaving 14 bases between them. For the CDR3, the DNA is TGCGCCAGCAGCCAGACCCCCGGGACATACTATGGCTACACCTTC. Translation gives CASSQTPGTYYGYTF.